These T cell receptor beta chains were read from a single sample in a study of ipilimumab plus nivolumab after autologous stem cell transplantation. This table comes from immunoSEQ multiplex PCR, and its TCRdb copy is limited to in-frame clones, with some not included. This table has around 13,000 clones, 55% to 85% appearing once. The starting material was PBMCs, obtained in a trial of ipilimumab plus nivolumab as post-transplant consolidation. The receptors stem from a male donor with diffuse large B-cell lymphoma. Each CDR3 is given with its conserved first and last residue. A D gene is named only where the DNA matches it firmly. Where a row states a size, it is once, few, many or the class of an expanded clone; other rows omit it.

CDR3: CASSRQGIGNTIYF
DNA: TGTGCCAGTAGTCGGCAGGGGATTGGAAACACCATATATTTT
length: 14
V: TRBV19
size: .
D: .
J: TRBJ1-3

CDR3: CASSSQTYNSPLHF
DNA: TGTGCCAGCAGTAGCCAGACCTATAATTCACCCCTCCACTTT
length: 14
V: TRBV27
size: .
D: .
J: TRBJ1-6

CDR3: CASSLGGIYEQYF
DNA: TGTGCCAGCAGCCTCGGGGGCATCTACGAGCAGTACTTC
length: 13
V: TRBV27
size: .
D: .
J: TRBJ2-7

CDR3: CASSLESGEQYF
DNA: TGTGCCAGCAGCTTGGAGTCAGGCGAGCAGTACTTC
length: 12
V: TRBV5-4
size: medium-sized
D: .
J: TRBJ2-7

CDR3: CASSADRGGTEAFF
DNA: TGTGCCAGCAGTGCCGACAGGGGAGGCACTGAAGCTTTCTTT
length: 14
V: TRBV27
size: .
D: TRBD1
J: TRBJ1-1

CDR3: CASSSAGGEQFF
DNA: TGTGCCAGCAGCTCAGCTGGGGGTGAGCAGTTCTTC
length: 12
V: TRBV11-3
size: .
D: .
J: TRBJ2-1

CDR3: CASSFRTRRANTEAFF
DNA: TGTGCCAGCAGTTTCCGGACAAGGAGGGCGAACACTGAAGCTTTCTTT
length: 16
V: TRBV27
size: .
D: .
J: TRBJ1-1

CDR3: CAIKKTSGPAYEQYF
DNA: TGTGCCATCAAAAAGACTAGCGGGCCTGCCTACGAGCAGTACTTC
length: 15
V: TRBV10-3
size: .
D: TRBD2
J: TRBJ2-7

CDR3: CASSLQPPQSSNTEAFF
DNA: TGTGCCAGCAGCCTCCAGCCCCCGCAAAGTTCGAACACTGAAGCTTTCTTT
length: 17
V: TRBV11-2
size: .
D: .
J: TRBJ1-1

CDR3: CASSLGQNRAWNYGYTF
DNA: TGTGCCAGCAGCTTAGGCCAAAACAGGGCCTGGAACTATGGCTACACCTTC
length: 17
V: TRBV13
size: .
D: .
J: TRBJ1-2

CDR3: CASSPDISNQPQHF
DNA: TGTGCCAGCAGCCCGGACATAAGCAATCAGCCCCAGCATTTT
length: 14
V: TRBV7-2
size: .
D: .
J: TRBJ1-5

CDR3: CASSPLGSGVQETQYF
DNA: TGTGCCAGCAGCCCCCTTGGGAGCGGGGTACAAGAGACCCAGTACTTC
length: 16
V: TRBV5-6
size: .
D: TRBD2
J: TRBJ2-5

CDR3: CASSQDRQYEQYF
DNA: TGTGCCAGCAGCCAAGATAGGCAGTACGAGCAGTACTTC
length: 13
V: TRBV4-2
size: .
D: .
J: TRBJ2-7

CDR3: CASSYLQNTGELFF
DNA: TGTGCCAGCAGTTATCTACAGAACACCGGGGAGCTGTTTTTT
length: 14
V: TRBV6-5
size: .
D: .
J: TRBJ2-2

CDR3: CASSGTSGPLSTDTQYF
DNA: TGCGCCAGCAGTGGGACTAGCGGGCCTCTTAGCACAGATACGCAGTATTTT
length: 17
V: TRBV10-2
size: few
D: TRBD2
J: TRBJ2-3

CDR3: CASSLTRGQETQYF
DNA: TGCGCCAGCAGCTTAACAAGGGGTCAAGAGACCCAGTACTTC
length: 14
V: TRBV5-1
size: few
D: .
J: TRBJ2-5

CDR3: CASSLDGRSEAFF
DNA: TGTGCCAGCAGCTTAGACGGGCGCAGTGAAGCTTTCTTT
length: 13
V: TRBV11-3
size: .
D: .
J: TRBJ1-1

CDR3: CASSSTVMNTEAFF
DNA: TGTGCCAGCAGCTCAACAGTAATGAACACTGAAGCTTTCTTT
length: 14
V: TRBV6-6
size: .
D: .
J: TRBJ1-1

CDR3: CASSPAQGYMNTEAFF
DNA: TGTGCCAGCTCACCTGCGCAGGGATATATGAACACTGAAGCTTTCTTT
length: 16
V: TRBV18
size: few
D: .
J: TRBJ1-1

CDR3: CASTVTPYNSPLHF
DNA: TGTGCCAGTACTGTGACACCTTATAATTCACCCCTCCACTTT
length: 14
V: TRBV19
size: .
D: .
J: TRBJ1-6

CDR3: CASSFGSGTGIFNQPQHF
DNA: TGTGCCAGCAGCTTCGGCTCGGGGACAGGGATTTTCAATCAGCCCCAGCATTTT
length: 18
V: TRBV7-9
size: few
D: TRBD1
J: TRBJ1-5

CDR3: CASSLIRAPNGNQPQHF
DNA: TGTGCCAGCAGCTTAATCCGGGCCCCTAATGGCAATCAGCCCCAGCATTTT
length: 17
V: TRBV7-8
size: .
D: .
J: TRBJ1-5

CDR3: CASSVYGTNSPLHF
DNA: TGTGCCAGCAGCGTGTATGGTACTAATTCACCCCTCCACTTT
length: 14
V: TRBV9
size: .
D: .
J: TRBJ1-6

CDR3: CASRGNTEAFF
DNA: TGTGCCAGCAGGGGGAACACTGAAGCTTTCTTT
length: 11
V: TRBV2
size: .
D: .
J: TRBJ1-1

CDR3: CASSLEAYEQYF
DNA: TGTGCCAGCAGCTTAGAAGCGTACGAGCAGTACTTC
length: 12
V: TRBV7-5
size: .
D: .
J: TRBJ2-7

CDR3: CAWGVTDTQYF
DNA: TGTGCCTGGGGGGTCACAGATACGCAGTATTTT
length: 11
V: TRBV30
size: .
D: .
J: TRBJ2-3

CDR3: CASSREMNTEAFF
DNA: TGCGCCAGCAGTAGGGAAATGAACACTGAAGCTTTCTTT
length: 13
V: TRBV5-1
size: .
D: .
J: TRBJ1-1

CDR3: CASIEGGVREKLFF
DNA: TGTGCCAGCATAGAAGGGGGTGTTCGTGAAAAACTGTTTTTT
length: 14
V: TRBV6-1
size: .
D: .
J: TRBJ1-4

CDR3: CASSFYGSSYNSPLHF
DNA: TGTGCCAGCAGCTTCTATGGGAGCTCCTATAATTCACCCCTCCACTTT
length: 16
V: TRBV5-8
size: .
D: .
J: TRBJ1-6

CDR3: CASSEYGQGYEQYF
DNA: TGCGCCAGCAGTGAGTACGGACAGGGGTACGAGCAGTACTTC
length: 14
V: TRBV10-1
size: .
D: TRBD1
J: TRBJ2-7

CDR3: CSANGGRATGELFF
DNA: TGCAGCGCCAATGGGGGGAGGGCCACCGGGGAGCTGTTTTTT
length: 14
V: TRBV29-1
size: medium-sized
D: TRBD2
J: TRBJ2-2

CDR3: CASSLWGYEQYF
DNA: TGTGCCAGCAGCTTATGGGGCTACGAGCAGTACTTC
length: 12
V: TRBV13
size: .
D: .
J: TRBJ2-7

CDR3: CASSPEDSWYTEAFF
DNA: TGTGCCAGCTCACCCGAGGACAGTTGGTACACTGAAGCTTTCTTT
length: 15
V: TRBV18
size: .
D: .
J: TRBJ1-1

CDR3: CASSLTSGVLDTQYF
DNA: TGTGCCAGCAGCTTGACTAGCGGGGTTTTAGATACGCAGTATTTT
length: 15
V: TRBV7-2
size: .
D: TRBD2
J: TRBJ2-3

CDR3: CASSPLGRAGDTQYF
DNA: TGTGCCAGCAGCCCTTTAGGTAGGGCCGGGGATACGCAGTATTTT
length: 15
V: TRBV7-9
size: .
D: .
J: TRBJ2-3

CDR3: CASTNLAGGYNEQFF
DNA: TGTGCCAGCACCAACCTAGCGGGGGGATACAATGAGCAGTTCTTC
length: 15
V: TRBV2
size: .
D: TRBD2
J: TRBJ2-1

CDR3: CASNAARRGEYNEQFF
DNA: TGTGCCAGCAACGCCGCACGGCGGGGGGAATACAATGAGCAGTTCTTC
length: 16
V: TRBV5-4
size: .
D: TRBD2
J: TRBJ2-1

CDR3: CAISVSPLTSGSDNEQFF
DNA: TGTGCCATCAGTGTATCCCCCCTCACTAGCGGGAGTGACAATGAGCAGTTCTTC
length: 18
V: TRBV10-3
size: .
D: TRBD2
J: TRBJ2-1

CDR3: CASSPFQRSSYNEQFF
DNA: TGTGCCAGCTCACCATTTCAACGAAGCTCCTACAATGAGCAGTTCTTC
length: 16
V: TRBV18
size: .
D: .
J: TRBJ2-1

CDR3: CASSSLGPQHF
DNA: TGTGCCAGCAGCTCCCTGGGGCCCCAGCATTTT
length: 11
V: TRBV5-3
size: .
D: .
J: TRBJ1-5

CDR3: CASSEVEEFF
DNA: TGTGCCAGCAGTGAAGTAGAGGAGTTCTTC
length: 10
V: TRBV6-1
size: .
D: .
J: TRBJ2-1